Sequencing of this TCR beta chain was carried out in a study of T cells in Graves' hyperthyroidism and ophthalmopathy. Study context: Once the initial diagnosis was made, peripheral blood was obtained before any treatment.

Regions amplified from RNA transcripts were the TCR beta CDR3 regions. HTBI primers were used for first-round RT-PCR of the TCR CDR3. TCRdb used MiXCR to reprocess the multiplex PCR reads, holding one entry per CDR3 protein. The table has 300,000 to 450,000 distinct CDR3 sequences, roughly 14% seen once; the top ten hold 25% to 30%. Study-level points and caveats: Most thyroid-expanded clonotypes above 0.001 were also found in blood.

Notes on this clonotype: What it binds is not known.

Any patient presenting with uncontrolled infection, other autoimmune disease, pregnancy or lactation was left out. Clinical symptoms, serum thyroxine, TRAb, thyroid ultrasound and orbital computed tomography informed diagnoses. The sequenced sample consisted of blood. The TCR originated in a woman aged 18-29 years with Graves' hyperthyroidism that later progressed to Graves' ophthalmopathy.

CDR3 sequence: CASSIEGGGPTDTQYF. The DNA of the CDR3 is TGTGCCAGTAGTATAGAGGGAGGGGGACCCACAGATACGCAGTATTTT. The J gene is TRBJ2-3, the V gene TRBV19, with D maybe TRBD2 (7 bases). CDR1 and CDR2 (germline): LNHDA, SQIVND (reference sequence). Trimming stripped 0 bases from V and 2 bases from J, with 12 bases between. The CDR3 has 16 amino acids. The variable domain in full, completed from reference TRBV19 and TRBJ2-3, reads DGGITQSPKYLFRKEGQNVTLSCEQNLNHDAMYWYRQDPGQGLRLIYYSQIVNDFQKGDIAEGYSVSREKKESFPLTVTSAQKNPTAFYLCASSIEGGGPTDTQYFGPGTRLTVL.